The present entry profiles one T cell receptor beta chain with its context. The antigen is undetermined. CDR1 and CDR2 (germline): SGHTA, FQGNSA. V dropped 1 base and J dropped 4 bases, with 11 bases sitting between them. There are 14 residues in the CDR3. Clones were sequenced by immunoSEQ multiplex PCR, and TCRdb holds only the in-frame ones, with some missing. The data show under 75,000 clones, 60% to 85% seen once. The sample comes from a study of early stage breast cancer tumors. On the study more broadly: ER+/PR+/HER2- status applied to about 70% of the 16 invasive breast tumors. Eight ER+/PR+/HER2- tumors were invasive ductal; a few were invasive lobular.

Study-wide points: Compared with adjacent normal breast, tumors showed about 2.4-fold denser, more clonal T cells. Commonly generated sequences made up most enriched TCRB sequences shared between patients.

The receptor comes from a person aged 25 to 40 with breast cancer. The chain carries TRBV7-2 and TRBJ2-7, with a possible D match to TRBD2 (5 bases). The sequenced sample was blood. Here the CDR3 reads CASSLGASSYEQYF. The CDR3 coding sequence is TGTGCCAGCAGCTTAGGTGCTAGCTCTTACGAGCAGTACTTC.